A selection of T cell receptor beta chains follows, all from one sample in a study of beta chain features in type 1 diabetes. Only in-frame clones appear in the TCRdb table, and some are missing; sequencing was by immunoSEQ multiplex PCR. The sample lists around 600,000 clones, roughly 12% occurring once. The source material was naive CD4+ T cells from blood. These receptors all come from a young man with type 1 diabetes. The CDR3 runs from the conserved cysteine through the conserved F or W.

V: TRBV18; CDR3: CASSGRSETQYF
V: TRBV28; CDR3: CASSLSREETQYF
V: TRBV7-9; CDR3: CASGDTGSRNTIYF
V: TRBV20-1; CDR3: CSARGNSPLHF
V: TRBV7-9; CDR3: CASSLDRGPTEAFF
V: TRBV5-1; CDR3: CASSSSGGPSTDTQYF
V: TRBV30; CDR3: CAWSVRYEQYF
V: TRBV7-9; CDR3: CASSRQGGSQPQHF
V: TRBV25-1; CDR3: CASSGIQGSEQYF
V: TRBV13; CDR3: CASSSRDRVDTGELFF
V: TRBV6-5; CDR3: CASSISETQYF
V: TRBV18; CDR3: CASSPLAGPGTQYF
V: TRBV7-2; CDR3: CASSLRIRRISNTGELFF
V: TRBV5-1; CDR3: CASNLAGLAGPYNEQFF
V: TRBV18; CDR3: CASSPTLNEKLFF